Each of the 18 T cell receptor beta chains below was sequenced from the same sample in a study of T-cell memory formation after mild COVID-19. MiXCR was run by TCRdb on the 5' RACE reads, yielding one entry per CDR3 protein. The data contain about 350,000 distinct CDR3 sequences, around 27% of them singletons. The sample was PBMCs or a T cell subset sorted from them (not recorded which). These receptors all stem from an adult woman who had mild COVID-19 (a few samples of this study predate the infection). Cell type and time point are not known.

For this clonotype: The junction and the germline gene differ at one end; a read error may be behind it. The gene calls are TRBV7-9 and TRBJ2-1; D is possibly TRBD2 (5 bases). Germline assignment: CDR1 SEHNR and CDR2 FQNEAQ (reference sequence). This CDR3 is 15 amino acids long. The CDR3 region is CDSSLVRGSYNEQFF. DNA of the CDR3: TGTGACAGCAGCTTAGTTCGGGGCTCCTACAATGAGCAGTTCTTC.

The chain recombines TRBV4-1 with TRBJ2-1; TRBD2 might be the D (6 bases). Trimming cost V 1 base and J 5 bases, with 18 bases left between them. This CDR3 has 17 amino acids. Germline CDR1 MGHRA, CDR2 YSYEKL. The CDR3 DNA sequence: TGCGCCAGCAGCCAAGTGAATTCTCGGAGGGTTGACAATGAGCAGTTCTTC. Translation gives CASSQVNSRRVDNEQFF.

J is TRBJ2-1 and V is TRBV12-3 or TRBV12-4, with D perhaps being TRBD1 or TRBD2 (6 bases each). Trimming removed 2 bases at V and 6 bases at J, with 14 bases between. CDR3 size: 15 residues. CDR3 sequence: CASSLSLGGSNEQFF. CDR3 DNA: TGTGCCAGCAGTTTATCACTAGGGGGGAGCAATGAGCAGTTCTTC.

This clonotype was counted between two and nine times. The CDR3 region has the DNA TGTGCCAGCAGCCAAGCCGGCCTGGGCTACGAGCAGTACTTC. This sequence encodes CASSQAGLGYEQYF. J is TRBJ2-7 and V is TRBV14; D gene uncertain. The V gene's germline CDR1 is SGHDN and CDR2 FVKESK. The CDR3 is 14 residues long. V lost 1 base and J lost 3, with 10 bases in between.

The V and J genes are TRBV5-5 and TRBJ2-5, with D maybe TRBD2 (5 bases). Trimming took off 0 bases at V and 1 base at J, with 7 bases between the two ends. Per the germline V gene, CDR1 is SGHKS and CDR2 is YYEKEE (reference sequence). The CDR3 runs to 14 residues. Here the CDR3 DNA reads TGTGCCAGCAGCTTGGGCGGGTTCCAAGAGACCCAGTACTTC. Its translation is CASSLGGFQETQYF. The entire variable domain, with the rest obtained from reference TRBV5-5 and TRBJ2-5, is as follows: DAGVTQSPTHLIKTRGQQVTLRCSPISGHKSVSWYQQVLGQGPQFIFQYYEKEERGRGNFPDRFSARQFPNYSSELNVNALLLGDSALYLCASSLGGFQETQYFGPGTRLLVL.

The chain combines TRBV4-2 with TRBJ2-2; D may be TRBD2 (5 bases). V was pared by 0 bases and J by 4 bases, with 12 bases between. The CDR3 length is 16 residues. The germline CDR1 and CDR2 sequences are LGHNA and YNFKEQ. This chain's CDR3 is CASSQETRETTGELFF. CDR3 DNA: TGTGCCAGCAGCCAAGAAACTAGAGAAACCACCGGGGAGCTGTTTTTT.

The chain employs TRBV6-2 or TRBV6-3 and TRBJ2-2, with D hard to call. Germline loops: CDR1 MNHEY, CDR2 SVGEGT. With 4 bases removed from V and 6 bases from J, the gap between germline ends came to 9 bases. CDR3 length equals 13 residues. In DNA, the CDR3 is TGTGCCAGCAGTTCGACTCGTCCCGGGGAGCTGTTTTTT. Translation: CASSSTRPGELFF.

In its sample, this clonotype was seen a few times. This chain uses TRBV6-5 with TRBJ1-2; D possibly corresponds to TRBD1 (5 bases). Germline V CDR1 and CDR2: MNHEY, SVGAGI. Trimming left V 0 bases short and J 6 bases short, with 14 bases between. The CDR3 runs to 15 residues. Here the CDR3 DNA reads TGTGCCAGCAGTTACTCGTGGCAGGGAGGTAATGGCTACACCTTC. Its translation: CASSYSWQGGNGYTF.

V is TRBV24-1 and J is TRBJ2-1; D perhaps matches TRBD2 (5 bases). Trimming took off 3 bases at V and 7 bases at J, with 9 bases between the two ends. The CDR3 loop spans 13 amino acids. Germline CDR1 reads KGHDR; CDR2 reads SFDVKD. The CDR3 loop is CATSDTRGNEQFF. For the CDR3, the DNA is TGTGCCACCAGTGATACTCGCGGGAATGAGCAGTTCTTC.

This chain uses TRBV29-1 with TRBJ2-3; D possibly corresponds to TRBD1 (7 bases). CDR1 SQVTM and CDR2 ANQGSEA come from the germline V gene. The V and J ends lost 4 bases and 0 bases respectively, with 14 bases between them. The CDR3 sequence is 15 residues long. CDR3 nucleotide sequence: TGCAGCGTTGGCTTGACAGGGACTAGCACAGATACGCAGTATTTT. It translates to CSVGLTGTSTDTQYF.

V gene TRBV12-3 or TRBV12-4 combines with J gene TRBJ1-6; D possibly corresponds to TRBD1 (5 bases). Trimming removed 3 bases from V and 8 bases from J, with 11 bases in between. The CDR3 loop spans 14 amino acids. In DNA form, the CDR3 reads TGTGCCAGCAGTTTCAGGGTAGCCGATTCACCCCTCCACTTT. Residues: CASSFRVADSPLHF.

This clonotype has more than one count but fewer than ten. The rearrangement uses TRBV27 and TRBJ1-6, with 7 positions matching TRBD1. There are 16 residues in the CDR3. Germline lookup yields CDR1 MNHEY and CDR2 SMNVEV (reference sequence). J lost 7 bases, V lost 5 bases, and 11 bases had no gene match. CDR3 residues: CASSLSEGALNSPLHF. The CDR3 DNA reads TGTGCCAGCAGTCTCTCGGAGGGGGCGCTGAATTCACCCCTCCACTTT.

The chain employs TRBV30 and TRBJ2-1, with 10 bases matching TRBD2. Germline V gene lookup returns CDR1 GTSNPN and CDR2 SVGIG (reference sequence). V lost 0 bases to trimming and J lost 7 bases; unmatched junction nucleotides: 6. The CDR3 totals 15 residues. The CDR3 is CAWSVLAGFYNEQFF. CDR3 sequence (DNA): TGTGCCTGGAGTGTACTAGCGGGATTTTATAATGAGCAGTTCTTC.

J is TRBJ2-7 and V is TRBV6-5, with D unresolved. Per germline, CDR1 MNHEY and CDR2 SVGAGI. V was trimmed by 2 bases and J by 4 bases, leaving 15 bases between them. The CDR3 has 15 residues. The CDR3 DNA reads TGTGCCAGCAGTTACCCAGGTAGCCAAAGGTACGAGCAGTACTTC. This encodes CASSYPGSQRYEQYF.

CDR3 region: CSASARTGASTDTQYF. CDR3 DNA sequence: TGCAGTGCTAGCGCAAGGACAGGAGCTAGCACAGATACGCAGTATTTT. V gene TRBV20-1 combines with J gene TRBJ2-3, with TRBD1 matching over 7 bases. The germline gives CDR1 DFQATT, CDR2 SNEGSKA (reference sequence). Trimming at V came to 3 bases and at J to 0 bases, leaving 9 bases not matched to a gene. This CDR3 is built from 16 residues.

This clonotype was counted between two and nine times. The CDR3 region is CASSLPRGKNTEAFF. The CDR3 DNA sequence: TGTGCCAGCAGCTTACCCAGGGGCAAGAACACTGAAGCTTTCTTT. The rearrangement uses TRBV5-5 and TRBJ1-1, with D perhaps TRBD1 (6 bases). This CDR3 has 15 residues. Per germline, CDR1 SGHKS and CDR2 YYEKEE (reference sequence). V was pared by 2 bases and J by 1 base, with 12 bases between.

This clonotype was counted only a few times. The V gene is TRBV19, the J gene TRBJ2-7; possibly TRBD2 for D (5 bases). CDR3 length equals 12 residues. CDR1 and CDR2 (germline): LNHDA, SQIVND (reference sequence). The V end was cut by 10 bases, the J end by 3 bases, with 13 bases between. CDR3 sequence (DNA): TGTGCCACCACGGGAAACGGCTACGAGCAGTACTTC. Amino acids: CATTGNGYEQYF.

Only a few counts were recorded for this clonotype. J is TRBJ2-7 and V is TRBV19; 10 positions agree with TRBD2. V was pared by 3 bases and J by 2 bases, with 4 bases of the junction left unmatched. The CDR3 spans 15 residues. Per the germline V gene, CDR1 is LNHDA and CDR2 is SQIVND (reference sequence). The CDR3 spells CASSMLLAGPYEQYF. CDR3 bases: TGTGCCAGTAGTATGCTACTAGCGGGGCCCTACGAGCAGTACTTC.